This T cell receptor beta chain was recorded in a study of blood T cell repertoires in COVID-19. Study processing details: For nucleated cells, counts were estimated from reference gene primer amplification. Profiled with immunoSEQ multiplex PCR; TCRdb holds only in-frame clones, not every one. V and J calls and clone size follow that table, whereas D and trimming were derived from the DNA. The table shows around 300,000 clones, with more than 75% occurring only once. The CDR3 runs to 15 residues. V lost 1 base, J lost 10 bases, and 19 bases lay in between. CDR1 is LNHDA and CDR2 is SQIVND in the germline V gene (reference sequence). Clinical history reported by participants formed the basis on which cohorts were assigned.

The chain carries TRBV19 and TRBJ1-1, with a possible D match to TRBD1 (6 bases). The clonotype originates from a woman between 55 and 75 years old in a cohort exposed to, infected with or recovered from COVID-19 (not recorded which). Sequencing used PBMCs or T cells enriched from blood (not recorded which). The CDR3 loop is CASSIVGGQARGAFF. The CDR3 DNA follows: TGTGCCAGTAGTATAGTGGGGGGGCAGGCGAGAGGAGCTTTCTTT.